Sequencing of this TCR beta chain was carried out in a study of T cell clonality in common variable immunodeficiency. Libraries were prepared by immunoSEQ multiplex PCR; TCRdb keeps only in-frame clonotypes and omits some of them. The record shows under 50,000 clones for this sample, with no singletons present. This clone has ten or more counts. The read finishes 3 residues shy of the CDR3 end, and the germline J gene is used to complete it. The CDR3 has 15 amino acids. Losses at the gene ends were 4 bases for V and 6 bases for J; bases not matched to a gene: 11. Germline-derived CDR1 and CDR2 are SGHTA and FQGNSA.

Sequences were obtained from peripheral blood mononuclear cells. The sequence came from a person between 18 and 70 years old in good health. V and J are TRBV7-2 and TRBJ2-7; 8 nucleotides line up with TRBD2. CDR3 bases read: TGTGCCAGCAGCTCGTACTGGAGCGGGAGCCTCGAG. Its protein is CASSSYWSGSLE. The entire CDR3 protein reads CASSSYWSGSLEQYF.